This T cell receptor (beta chain) was identified in a study of a mutant IDH1 vaccine in newly diagnosed glioma. About the research overall: Patients underwent eight vaccinations, which took place in weeks 1, 3, 5, 7, 11, 15, 19 and 23.

Time point here: week 5, during vaccination. Topical imiquimod accompanied each vaccine dose, which consisted of 300 ug of mutant IDH1 20-mer peptide. Of note for this clone: The target antigen is unknown.

Produced via immunoSEQ multiplex PCR; TCRdb's table is partial and in-frame only. The repertoire holds more than 40,000 clones, with 78% as singletons. Study results and limitations: Pseudoprogression appears to have had no connection to changes in top peripheral T cell clonotypes. It was about 93% of patients that developed vaccine-induced immune responses.

Sequences were derived from PBMCs, sampled from a glioma patient whose treatment included an IDH1 peptide vaccine. The sequence was obtained from a woman in her thirties or forties with glioma.

The CDR3 protein is CSGGGLGNYGYTF. The CDR3 DNA reads TGCAGCGGTGGGGGGCTGGGGAACTATGGCTACACCTTC. This rearrangement joins TRBV29-1 to TRBJ1-2; tentatively, D is TRBD1 (6 bases). The germline gives CDR1 SQVTM, CDR2 ANQGSEA. V dropped 7 bases and J dropped 2 bases, with 14 bases sitting between them. The CDR3 sequence is 13 residues long. The full variable domain, with the rest looked up from reference TRBV29-1 and TRBJ1-2, is SAVISQKPSRDICQRGTSLTIQCQVDSQVTMMFWYRQQPGQSLTLIATANQGSEATYESGFVIDKFPISRPNLTFSTLTVSNMSPEDSSIYLCSGGGLGNYGYTFGSGTRLTVV.